A single sample gave rise to the 6 T cell receptor beta chains below, sequenced in a study of shared clonotypes between healthy human individuals. Here immunoSEQ multiplex PCR was the method, and the copy in TCRdb shows in-frame clones only, minus some. The sample includes 560,000 or so clones, 95% to 96% of them seen just once. Naivety among CD8 cells was defined by CD45RO negativity and positive CCR7 selection, thereby excluding terminally differentiated effector memory CD45RA+ cells. The sequencing sample was made of naive CD8+ T cells sorted from blood. These receptors all stem from a woman aged 25 to 39 in good health.

This chain joins TRBV19 and TRBJ2-1; perhaps TRBD1 as D (7 bases). V dropped 0 bases and J dropped 0 bases, with 9 bases sitting between them. CDR1 and CDR2 (germline): LNHDA, SQIVND (reference sequence). The CDR3 consists of 16 residues. This CDR3 is CASSIDQGGSYNEQFF. CDR3 coding DNA: TGTGCCAGTAGTATAGATCAGGGGGGCTCCTACAATGAGCAGTTCTTC.

This clone was seen only once. The chain combines TRBV21-1 with TRBJ1-2; the table's D call, TRBD1, has no DNA check behind it. TRBV21-1 is deemed a pseudogene. CDR3 length: 17 residues. DNA for the CDR3: TGTGCCAGCAGCAAAGCGCTTTGGACAGGGCAAACCTATGGCTACACCTTC. Its translation is CASSKALWTGQTYGYTF.

The chain links TRBV19 to TRBJ1-4; D not certain. Trimming took off 5 bases at V and 17 bases at J, with 15 bases between the two ends. Germline loops: CDR1 LNHDA, CDR2 SQIVND (reference sequence). The CDR3 is 11 amino acids. The CDR3 here is CASSSLGTAFF. The CDR3 region has the DNA TGTGCCAGTAGTTCCCTCGGCACAGCCTTTTTT.

The V call is TRBV15, the J call TRBJ1-4, with a weak D call TRBD1 (5 bases). The germline CDR1 and CDR2 sequences are LNHNV and YYDKDF (reference sequence). This CDR3 has 15 residues. The germline V and J ends were trimmed by 5 bases and 0 bases, with 10 bases remaining between them. In DNA form, the CDR3 reads TGTGCCACCAGCGGCGGACATGCAACTAATGAAAAACTGTTTTTT. It encodes CATSGGHATNEKLFF.

V and J are TRBV27 and TRBJ2-3, with a possible D match to TRBD1 (6 bases). Trimming removed 3 bases at V and 4 bases at J, with 11 bases between. The length of the CDR3 is 14 residues. The germline gives CDR1 MNHEY, CDR2 SMNVEV (reference sequence). In DNA, the CDR3 is TGTGCCAGCAGTTTCGTGGACAGCGCAGATACGCAGTATTTT. Translation: CASSFVDSADTQYF.

This chain links TRBV5-6 with TRBJ2-7; the match to TRBD2 covers 8 bases. The germline V gene has CDR1 SGHDT and CDR2 YYEEEE. CDR3 length: 16 residues. V shed 1 base, J shed 0 bases, and the junction held 6 bases outside the gene matches. The CDR3 reads CASSLSASGFSYEQYF. CDR3 DNA: TGTGCCAGCAGCTTGTCGGCTAGCGGGTTCTCCTACGAGCAGTACTTC.